The 21 T cell receptor beta chains reported below all come from one sample, sequenced in a study of human T cells and chemical hapten exposure. The time point is: patch test 3, about 24 weeks after DPC sensitization. Treatment noted: therapeutic diphenylcyclopropenone sensitization with weekly scalp DPC. TCRdb re-called the RACE reads with MiXCR, one entry per CDR3 protein. The table includes 82,000 or so distinct CDR3 sequences, over 10% detected once. Specimen: whole blood, collected in connection with sensitization to the hapten diphenylcyclopropenone (DPC). All receptors derive from a woman between 45 and 60 years old with alopecia areata. Some clones in this sample may be carry-over from other donors' samples.

This clonotype was counted once. The chain combines TRBV29-1 with TRBJ1-1, with unresolved D. The ends were cut back, 3 bases at V and 7 bases at J, with 6 bases in the middle. Germline CDR1 is SQVTM and CDR2 is ANQGSEA. The CDR3 consists of 10 residues. DNA for the CDR3: TGCAGCGTTGAGAGGGTTGAAGCTTTCTTT. Amino acid sequence: CSVERVEAFF. The complete variable domain, with remaining parts taken from reference TRBV29-1 and TRBJ1-1, reads SAVISQKPSRDICQRGTSLTIQCQVDSQVTMMFWYRQQPGQSLTLIATANQGSEATYESGFVIDKFPISRPNLTFSTLTVSNMSPEDSSIYLCSVERVEAFFGQGTRLTVV.

V is TRBV3-1 and J is TRBJ1-3; D gene ambiguous. Germline V gene sequence: CDR1 LGHDT, CDR2 YNNKEL (reference sequence). There are 16 residues in the CDR3. Trimming left V 1 base short and J 2 bases short, with 12 bases between. CDR3 DNA: TGTGCCAGCAGCCAAGCTGGCCCGGGCCCTGGAAACACCATATATTTT. Protein product: CASSQAGPGPGNTIYF.

The CDR3, as DNA: TGTGCCACCTATAAAGGGGGACAGAGCACTTATGGCTACACCTTC. Amino acid sequence: CATYKGGQSTYGYTF. This chain connects TRBV6-5 to TRBJ1-2, with 7 positions matching TRBD1. This CDR3 has 15 residues. The germline CDR1 and CDR2 sequences are MNHEY and SVGAGI. J gave up 5 bases and V 10 bases, and 16 bases lay outside the gene matches.

The chain recombines TRBV20-1 with TRBJ1-1; no clear D. This CDR3 region has 14 residues. Germline lookup yields CDR1 DFQATT and CDR2 SNEGSKA (reference sequence). V shed 3 bases and J shed 0 bases, with 11 bases lying between them. This chain's CDR3 is CSASKQLMNTEAFF. For the CDR3, the DNA is TGCAGTGCTAGCAAACAGCTCATGAACACTGAAGCTTTCTTT.

This chain connects TRBV7-8 to TRBJ2-1, with 13 bases aligning to TRBD2. The CDR3 length is 16 residues. Germline CDR1 SGHVS, CDR2 FQNEAQ. Trimming cost V 5 bases and J 7 bases; bases outside gene matches: 8. CDR3 DNA: TGTGCCAGCAGCCCCAGGACTAGCGGGAGTTTGAATGAGCAGTTCTTC. Translating gives CASSPRTSGSLNEQFF.

This clonotype showed up many times. The chain carries TRBV7-9 and TRBJ1-1, with a tentative D call TRBD1 (6 bases). Germline loops: CDR1 SEHNR, CDR2 FQNEAQ (reference sequence). V gave up 5 bases and J gave up 0 bases, with 22 bases separating them. The CDR3 covers 18 residues. The chain's CDR3 is CASSPYPQGPGMNTEAFF. The CDR3 DNA reads TGTGCCAGCAGCCCGTACCCACAGGGACCAGGGATGAACACTGAAGCTTTCTTT.

This clonotype was detected ten times or more. The chain combines TRBV5-1 with TRBJ2-1; 11 bases agree with TRBD2. With V trimmed by 3 bases and J by 7 bases, 3 bases remained unmatched. The CDR3 contains 14 residues. Per germline, CDR1 SGHRS and CDR2 YFSETQ. The CDR3 reads CASSSSGRSNEQFF. CDR3 nucleotides: TGCGCCAGCAGCTCTAGCGGGAGGTCGAATGAGCAGTTCTTC.

The rearrangement joins TRBV29-1 to TRBJ1-1, with D possibly being TRBD1 (5 bases). The CDR3 has 15 residues. In germline, CDR1 is SQVTM, CDR2 ANQGSEA. The V end was cut by 6 bases, the J end by 7 bases, with 24 bases between. For the CDR3, the DNA is TGCAGCGTCGGGAACTTAGGGCAGGGACGTGGTGAAGCTTTCTTT. Its translation is CSVGNLGQGRGEAFF.

This chain links TRBV29-1 with TRBJ2-3, with 11 bases matching TRBD2. The germline CDR1 and CDR2 sequences are SQVTM and ANQGSEA. The CDR3 totals 15 residues. J lost 4 bases, V lost 3 bases, and 6 bases had no gene match. The CDR3 nucleotides are TGCAGCGTTGATACTAGCGGGAGTCGGTCAGATACGCAGTATTTT. This gives the protein CSVDTSGSRSDTQYF.

This clonotype was counted many times. V and J are TRBV29-1 and TRBJ1-2; possible D gene TRBD1, 6 bases. The V gene lost 6 bases and the J gene lost 0 bases, with 11 bases spanning the gap. The CDR3 contains 13 residues. CDR1 and CDR2 from the germline V gene are SQVTM and ANQGSEA. The CDR3 nucleotides are TGCAGCGTCCACCAGGGGTCTAACTATGGCTACACCTTC. It translates to CSVHQGSNYGYTF.

This clonotype was recorded many times. The chain couples TRBV7-2 to TRBJ1-5, with 7 nucleotides matching TRBD1. The CDR3 length is 15 residues. Trimming at V came to 1 base and at J to 7 bases, leaving 7 bases not matched to a gene. Germline V gives CDR1 SGHTA, CDR2 FQGNSA. CDR3 region: CASSLEAGGIQPQHF. In DNA form, the CDR3 reads TGTGCCAGCAGCTTAGAGGCAGGGGGAATCCAGCCCCAGCATTTT.

This clonotype was seen only a few times. The chain joins TRBV29-1 to TRBJ2-1, with a weak D call TRBD2 (5 bases). The ends were cut back, 7 bases at V and 10 bases at J, with 11 bases in the middle. Germline CDR1 is SQVTM and CDR2 is ANQGSEA. This CDR3 is built from 10 residues. CDR3 in amino acids: CSGLAVEQFF. Written as DNA, the CDR3 is TGCAGCGGGCTAGCCGTCGAGCAGTTCTTC.

This clonotype came up many times. J is TRBJ2-3 and V is TRBV7-9; possibly TRBD2 for D (6 bases). Trimming pared 0 bases from V and 2 bases from J, leaving 9 bases between. From germline, CDR1 is SEHNR and CDR2 FQNEAQ (reference sequence). This CDR3 comprises 15 residues. The DNA of the CDR3 is TGTGCCAGCAGCTTAGCGGGAGGTTCCACAGATACGCAGTATTTT. Translating gives CASSLAGGSTDTQYF. Combining the CDR3 with reference TRBV7-9 and TRBJ2-3 gives the whole variable domain DTGVSQNPRHKITKRGQNVTFRCDPISEHNRLYWYRQTLGQGPEFLTYFQNEAQLEKSRLLSDRFSAERPKGSFSTLEIQRTEQGDSAMYLCASSLAGGSTDTQYFGPGTRLTVL.

Ten or more counts support this clonotype. The chain uses TRBV4-2 and TRBJ1-1; no firm D call. The length of the CDR3 is 13 residues. Germline assignment: CDR1 LGHNA and CDR2 YNFKEQ. Trimming pared 0 bases from V and 11 bases from J, leaving 13 bases between. CDR3 DNA sequence: TGTGCCAGCAGCCAAGATCAAAGACACCCGGCTTTCTTT. Translating gives CASSQDQRHPAFF.

Many counts were recorded for this clonotype. The chain recombines TRBV10-3 with TRBJ2-7; 10 bases align to TRBD1. Germline V gene lookup returns CDR1 ENHRY and CDR2 SYGVKD. This CDR3 contains 16 residues. V lost 10 bases, J lost 2 bases, and 14 bases stayed unmatched. The CDR3 DNA is TGTGCCACCAAAGTAACCGGGACAGGGGACCCCTACGAGCAGTACTTC. Translation gives CATKVTGTGDPYEQYF.

In this sample, this clonotype turned up a few times. The V call is TRBV7-2, the J call TRBJ2-7; D unresolved. Germline V CDR1 and CDR2: SGHTA, FQGNSA. V was cut by 8 bases and J by 4 bases, with 9 bases left in between. The CDR3 is made up of 11 amino acids. CDR3 loop: CASGEHYEQYF. The CDR3 DNA follows: TGTGCCAGCGGAGAGCATTACGAGCAGTACTTC.

The sample holds a few counts of this clonotype. The gene calls are TRBV18 and TRBJ2-1, with D maybe TRBD2 (6 bases). This CDR3 is built from 16 residues. CDR1 and CDR2 (germline): KGHSH, LQKENI. The germline V and J ends were trimmed by 3 bases and 3 bases, with 15 bases remaining between them. This CDR3 reads CASSPGGARGYNEQFF. As DNA, the CDR3 is TGTGCCAGCTCACCCGGGGGAGCCAGAGGCTACAATGAGCAGTTCTTC.

There are a few counts of this clonotype. CDR3 residues: CATSRAGGMETQYF. Written as DNA, the CDR3 is TGTGCCACCAGTCGGGCGGGGGGGATGGAGACCCAGTACTTC. The V and J genes are TRBV24-1 and TRBJ2-5, with 9 positions matching TRBD2. The CDR3 is made up of 14 amino acids. CDR1 is KGHDR, CDR2 SFDVKD, per germline. The J segment lost 5 bases and the V segment lost 6 bases, leaving 6 bases of the junction unmatched.

This clonotype was found many times. The chain employs TRBV20-1 and TRBJ1-2, with unresolved D. CDR3 length equals 16 residues. Germline V gene sequence: CDR1 DFQATT, CDR2 SNEGSKA (reference sequence). V lost 1 base and J 4 bases, leaving 19 bases between the germline ends. CDR3 amino acids: CSARAYRHSGPYGYTF. CDR3 in DNA: TGCAGTGCTAGAGCGTACCGTCACAGTGGCCCCTATGGCTACACCTTC.

V gene TRBV9 combines with J gene TRBJ2-1; D possibly uses TRBD1 or TRBD2 (6 bases each). CDR1 is SGDLS and CDR2 is YYNGEE in the germline V gene. The CDR3 loop spans 16 amino acids. The V end was cut by 2 bases, the J end by 2 bases, with 14 bases between. CDR3 loop: CASSVRGTGAYNEQFF. CDR3 in DNA: TGTGCCAGCAGCGTGAGGGGGACTGGGGCCTACAATGAGCAGTTCTTC.

This clonotype was seen ten or more times. J is TRBJ2-5 and V is TRBV7-6, with D tentatively TRBD2 (6 bases). Trimming took off 5 bases at V and 5 bases at J, with 15 bases between the two ends. Germline V gives CDR1 SGHVS, CDR2 FNYEAQ. The CDR3 is 14 amino acids. The CDR3 bases are TGTGCCAGCAGCCCCACCCCCCGGGGGGAGACCCAGTACTTC. It yields the protein CASSPTPRGETQYF.